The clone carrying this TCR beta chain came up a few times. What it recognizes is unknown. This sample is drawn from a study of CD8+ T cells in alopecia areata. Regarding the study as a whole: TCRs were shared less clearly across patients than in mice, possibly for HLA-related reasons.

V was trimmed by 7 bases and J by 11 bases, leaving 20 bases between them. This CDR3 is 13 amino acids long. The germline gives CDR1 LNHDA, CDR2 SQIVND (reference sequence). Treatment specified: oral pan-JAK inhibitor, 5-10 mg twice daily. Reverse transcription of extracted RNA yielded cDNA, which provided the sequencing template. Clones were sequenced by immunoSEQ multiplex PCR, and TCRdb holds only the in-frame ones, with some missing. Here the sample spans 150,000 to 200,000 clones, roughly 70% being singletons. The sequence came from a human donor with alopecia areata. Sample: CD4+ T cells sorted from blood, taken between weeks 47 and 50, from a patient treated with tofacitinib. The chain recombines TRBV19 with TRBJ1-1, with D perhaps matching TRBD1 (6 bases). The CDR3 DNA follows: TGTGCCAGTACCACATACGGGGGCGCCGGGGCTTTCTTT. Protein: CASTTYGGAGAFF.